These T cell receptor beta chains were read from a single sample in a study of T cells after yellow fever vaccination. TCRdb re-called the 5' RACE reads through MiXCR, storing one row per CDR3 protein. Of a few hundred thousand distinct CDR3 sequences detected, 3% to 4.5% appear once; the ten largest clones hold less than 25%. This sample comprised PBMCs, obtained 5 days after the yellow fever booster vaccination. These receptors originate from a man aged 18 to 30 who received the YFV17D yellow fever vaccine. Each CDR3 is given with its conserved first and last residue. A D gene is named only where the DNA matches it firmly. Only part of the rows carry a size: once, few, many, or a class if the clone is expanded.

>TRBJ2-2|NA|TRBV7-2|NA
CASTQPRGNTGELFF
TGTGCCAGCACCCAACCCAGGGGGAACACCGGGGAGCTGTTTTTT
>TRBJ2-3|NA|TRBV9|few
CASSVDGRSTDTQYF
TGTGCCAGCAGCGTAGATGGCAGGAGCACAGATACGCAGTATTTT
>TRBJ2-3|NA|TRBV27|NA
CASILLDTQYF
TGTGCCAGCATTCTTCTGGATACGCAGTATTTT
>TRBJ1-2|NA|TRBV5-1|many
CASSPAGSLYGYTF
TGCGCCAGCAGCCCCGCGGGTTCCCTCTATGGCTACACCTTC
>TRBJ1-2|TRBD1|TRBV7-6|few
CASSPGQALGYTF
TGTGCCAGCAGCCCGGGACAGGCTCTGGGCTACACCTTC
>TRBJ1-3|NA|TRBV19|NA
CASSRPGPGNTIYF
TGTGCCAGTAGCCGGCCCGGCCCTGGAAACACCATATATTTT
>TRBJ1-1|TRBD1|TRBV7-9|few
CASSSKTGDNTEAFF
TGTGCCAGCAGCTCTAAAACAGGGGATAACACTGAAGCTTTCTTT
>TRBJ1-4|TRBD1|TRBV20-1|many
CSARLAGGTNEKLFF
TGCAGTGCTAGGCTGGCAGGGGGCACTAATGAAAAACTGTTTTTT
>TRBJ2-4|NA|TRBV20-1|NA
CSARGRSISPDGYF
TGCAGTGCTAGAGGGAGATCAATCTCTCCTGATGGGTACTTC
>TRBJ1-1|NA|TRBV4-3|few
CASRTSTNTEAFF
TGCGCCAGCAGGACTTCAACGAACACTGAAGCTTTCTTT
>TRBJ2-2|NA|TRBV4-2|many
CASSRQGPGANTGELFF
TGTGCCAGCAGCCGACAAGGCCCGGGGGCGAACACCGGGGAGCTGTTTTTT
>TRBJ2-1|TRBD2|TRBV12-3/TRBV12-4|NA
CASSRTSGGESYNEQFF
TGTGCCAGCAGCAGGACTAGCGGGGGCGAATCCTACAATGAGCAGTTCTTC
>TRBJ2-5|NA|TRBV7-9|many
CASSALFGGGETQYF
TGTGCCAGCAGCGCGTTGTTCGGGGGAGGCGAGACCCAGTACTTC
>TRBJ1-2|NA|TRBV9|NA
CASRGDHFGDGGYTF
TGTGCCAGCAGGGGGGACCATTTCGGGGACGGTGGCTACACCTTC
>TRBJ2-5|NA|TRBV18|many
CATNKPARETQYF
TGTGCCACCAACAAACCGGCCAGGGAGACCCAGTACTTC
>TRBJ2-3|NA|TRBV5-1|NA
CASSAGHSDTQYF
TGCGCCAGCAGCGCGGGACATTCAGATACGCAGTATTTT
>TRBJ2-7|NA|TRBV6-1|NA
CASSVPGTTYEQYF
TGTGCCAGCAGTGTGCCGGGTACAACCTACGAGCAGTACTTC
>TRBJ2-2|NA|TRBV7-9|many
CASSKLVRVSGELFF
TGTGCCAGCAGCAAACTAGTACGAGTATCGGGGGAGCTGTTTTTT
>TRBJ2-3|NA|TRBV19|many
CASTPAAHTDTQYF
TGTGCCAGTACCCCGGCGGCCCACACAGATACGCAGTATTTT
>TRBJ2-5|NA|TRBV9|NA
CASSVAGGPLETQYF
TGTGCCAGCAGCGTAGCCGGGGGGCCTCTAGAGACCCAGTACTTC
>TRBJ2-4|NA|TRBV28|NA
CASGRGDIQYF
TGTGCCAGCGGCAGGGGGGACATTCAGTACTTC
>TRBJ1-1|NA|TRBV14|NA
CASSQSQVTLGTEAFF
TGTGCCAGCAGCCAATCCCAAGTGACCTTGGGGACTGAAGCTTTCTTT
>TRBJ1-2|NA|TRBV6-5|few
CASRGYRGYTF
TGTGCCAGTCGGGGGTATAGGGGCTACACCTTC
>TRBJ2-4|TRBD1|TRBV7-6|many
CASSSYSDRAGIQYF
TGTGCCAGCAGCTCTTACTCAGACAGGGCTGGCATTCAGTACTTC
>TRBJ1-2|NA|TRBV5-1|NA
CASSLGSPNYGYTF
TGCGCCAGCAGCTTGGGCAGCCCTAACTATGGCTACACCTTC
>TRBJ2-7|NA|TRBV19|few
CASRNRGSASEQYF
TGTGCCAGTAGAAATCGAGGCTCGGCGAGCGAGCAGTACTTC
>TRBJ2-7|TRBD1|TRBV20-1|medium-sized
CSARTGIRYEQYF
TGCAGTGCTAGGACAGGGATCCGCTACGAGCAGTACTTC
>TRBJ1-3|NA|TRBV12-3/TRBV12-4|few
CASSQWDYYSSSGNTIYF
TGTGCCAGCAGTCAATGGGACTACTACTCTAGCTCTGGAAACACCATATATTTT
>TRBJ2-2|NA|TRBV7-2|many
CASSLALWGTGELFF
TGTGCCAGCAGCTTAGCCCTATGGGGTACCGGGGAGCTGTTTTTT
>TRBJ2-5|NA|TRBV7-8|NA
CASSQMGQGEETQYF
TGTGCCAGCAGTCAGATGGGGCAGGGCGAAGAGACCCAGTACTTC
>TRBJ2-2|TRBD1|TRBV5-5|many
CASRRTGSPGELFF
TGTGCCAGCAGAAGGACAGGTTCCCCCGGGGAGCTGTTTTTT
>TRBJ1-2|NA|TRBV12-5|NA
CASGQDFPYGYTF
TGTGCTAGTGGTCAAGATTTCCCCTATGGCTACACCTTC
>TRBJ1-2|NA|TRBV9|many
CASSVASAAPNYGYTF
TGTGCCAGCAGCGTAGCTTCCGCCGCACCTAACTATGGCTACACCTTC
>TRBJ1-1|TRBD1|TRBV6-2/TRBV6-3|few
CASSATGWETEAFF
TGTGCCAGCAGTGCGACAGGGTGGGAAACTGAAGCTTTCTTT
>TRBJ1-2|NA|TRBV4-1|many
CASSQARGRNYGYTF
TGCGCCAGCAGCCAAGCCAGGGGAAGAAACTATGGCTACACCTTC
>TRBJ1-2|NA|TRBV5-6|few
CASRTLFIYGYTF
TGTGCCAGCAGGACACTTTTCATCTATGGCTACACCTTC
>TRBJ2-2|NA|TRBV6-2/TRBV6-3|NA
CASKRYTGELFF
TGTGCCAGCAAACGGTACACCGGGGAGCTGTTTTTT